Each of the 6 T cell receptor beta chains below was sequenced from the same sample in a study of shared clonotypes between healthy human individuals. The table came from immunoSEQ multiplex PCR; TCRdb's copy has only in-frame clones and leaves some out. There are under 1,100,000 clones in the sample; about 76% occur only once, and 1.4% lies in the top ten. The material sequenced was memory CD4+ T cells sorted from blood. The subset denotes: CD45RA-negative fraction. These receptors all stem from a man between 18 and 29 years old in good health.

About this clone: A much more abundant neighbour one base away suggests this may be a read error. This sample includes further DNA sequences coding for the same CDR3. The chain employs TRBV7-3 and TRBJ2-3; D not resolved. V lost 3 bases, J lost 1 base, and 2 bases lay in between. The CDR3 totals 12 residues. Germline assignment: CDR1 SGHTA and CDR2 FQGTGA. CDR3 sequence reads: CASSLGTDTQYF. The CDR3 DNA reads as TGTGCCAGCAGCTTGGGCACAGATACGCAGTATTTT.

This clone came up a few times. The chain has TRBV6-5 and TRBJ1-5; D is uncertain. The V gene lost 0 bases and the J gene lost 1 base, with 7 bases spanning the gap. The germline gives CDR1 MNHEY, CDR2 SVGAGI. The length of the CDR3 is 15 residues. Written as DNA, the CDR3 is TGTGCCAGCAGTTACTCGATACGGAGCAATCAGCCCCAGCATTTT. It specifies CASSYSIRSNQPQHF.

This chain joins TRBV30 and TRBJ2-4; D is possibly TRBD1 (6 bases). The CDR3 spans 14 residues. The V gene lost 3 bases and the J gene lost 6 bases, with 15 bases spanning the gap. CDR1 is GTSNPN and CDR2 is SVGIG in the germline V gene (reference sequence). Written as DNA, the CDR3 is TGTGCCTGGAGGGGGGCCTCTCGCGGAAACATTCAGTACTTC. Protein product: CAWRGASRGNIQYF.

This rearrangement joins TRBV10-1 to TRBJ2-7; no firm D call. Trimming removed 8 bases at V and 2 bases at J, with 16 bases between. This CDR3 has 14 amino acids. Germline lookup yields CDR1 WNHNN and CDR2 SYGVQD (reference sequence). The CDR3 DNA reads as TGCGCCAGCCTCCCCCGAAGTGGGGCCTACGAGCAGTACTTC. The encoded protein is CASLPRSGAYEQYF.

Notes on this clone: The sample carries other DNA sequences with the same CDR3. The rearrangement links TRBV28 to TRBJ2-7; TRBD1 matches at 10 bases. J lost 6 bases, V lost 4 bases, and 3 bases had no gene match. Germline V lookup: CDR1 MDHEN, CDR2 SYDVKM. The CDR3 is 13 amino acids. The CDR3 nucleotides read TGTGCCAGCAGTTCCGGACAGGGGGGCGAGCAGTACTTC. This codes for CASSSGQGGEQYF.

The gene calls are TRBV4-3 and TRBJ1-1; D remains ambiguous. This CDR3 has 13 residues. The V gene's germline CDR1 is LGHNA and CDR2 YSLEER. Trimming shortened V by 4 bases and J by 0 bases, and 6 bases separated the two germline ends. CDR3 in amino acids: CASSLQMNTEAFF. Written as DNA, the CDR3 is TGCGCCAGCAGCCTCCAGATGAACACTGAAGCTTTCTTT.